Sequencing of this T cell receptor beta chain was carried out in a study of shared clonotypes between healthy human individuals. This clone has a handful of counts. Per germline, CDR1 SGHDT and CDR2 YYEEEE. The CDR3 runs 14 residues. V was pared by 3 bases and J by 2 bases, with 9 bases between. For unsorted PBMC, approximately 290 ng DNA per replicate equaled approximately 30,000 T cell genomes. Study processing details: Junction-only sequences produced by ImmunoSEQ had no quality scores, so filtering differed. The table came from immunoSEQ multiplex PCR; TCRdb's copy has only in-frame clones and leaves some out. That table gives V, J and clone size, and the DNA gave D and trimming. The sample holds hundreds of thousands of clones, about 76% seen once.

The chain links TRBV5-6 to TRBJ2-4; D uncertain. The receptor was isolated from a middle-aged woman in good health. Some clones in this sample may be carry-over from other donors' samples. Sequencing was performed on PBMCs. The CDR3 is CASSSVGSKNIQYF. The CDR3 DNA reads TGTGCCAGCAGCTCCGTAGGATCCAAAAACATTCAGTACTTC.